Presented here are 25 T cell receptor beta chains from one specimen sequenced in a study of CD8+CD57+ T cells in acquired aplastic anemia. For CDR3 and TCR beta VDJ profiling, genomic DNA was the template used. Via MiXCR, TCRdb re-called the reads, giving one row per CDR3 protein. The sample consists of tens of thousands of distinct CDR3 sequences, under 80% of them appearing once. Sequencing was done on a sample of sorted CD4+, CD8+, or CD8+CD57+ T cells (not recorded which) from PBMCs. The origin of the receptors is a human donor in good health, serving as a control.

V usage is TRBV29-1 and J usage is TRBJ1-1, with TRBD1 identical over 7 bases. CDR1 SQVTM and CDR2 ANQGSEA come from the germline V gene. CDR3 size: 12 residues. The ends lost 6 bases at V and 1 base at J; junction bases unmatched: 2. DNA for the CDR3: TGCAGCGTGGGACAGACGAACACTGAAGCTTTCTTT. Protein sequence: CSVGQTNTEAFF.

The chain links TRBV9 to TRBJ2-5; 9 bases agree with TRBD2. The germline V gene encodes CDR1 SGDLS and CDR2 YYNGEE. With 5 bases clipped from V and 7 bases from J, the junction kept 12 bases outside the gene matches. The CDR3 has 15 amino acids. The CDR3 is CASSEASAGGSTQYF. CDR3 nucleotide sequence: TGTGCCAGCAGTGAAGCGTCAGCGGGGGGTTCGACCCAGTACTTC.

V usage is TRBV2 and J usage is TRBJ1-2; 7 nucleotides match TRBD1. After removal of 5 bases from V and 4 bases from J, the junction contained 13 bases not matched to a gene. CDR1 SNHLY and CDR2 FYNNEI come from the germline V gene. The CDR3 covers 16 residues. The CDR3 loop reads CASSIGQALGSYGYTF. CDR3 DNA sequence: TGTGCCAGCAGTATCGGACAGGCCCTAGGGAGCTATGGCTACACCTTC.

The V call is TRBV14, the J call TRBJ2-3; D call uncertain. Trimming stripped 0 bases from V and 0 bases from J, with 7 bases between. Germline CDR1 SGHDN, CDR2 FVKESK. The CDR3 spans 15 residues. The CDR3 nucleotides read TGTGCCAGCAGCCAAGATGTGGGTAGCACAGATACGCAGTATTTT. It translates to CASSQDVGSTDTQYF.

This clonotype was detected only once. This chain connects TRBV15 to TRBJ1-3; D remains unclear. Trimming shortened V by 3 bases and J by 0 bases, and 12 bases separated the two germline ends. This CDR3 is 16 amino acids long. The V gene's germline CDR1 is LNHNV and CDR2 YYDKDF (reference sequence). CDR3 residues: CATSSLRFSSGNTIYF. In nucleotides, the CDR3 is TGTGCCACCAGCAGTCTTAGGTTCAGCTCTGGAAACACCATATATTTT.

Written as DNA, the CDR3 is TGTGCCAGCCCGGGGTCATGGGGCTACACCTTC. Protein: CASPGSWGYTF. V is TRBV6-1 and J is TRBJ1-2; D not certain. The CDR3 loop spans 11 amino acids. Looked up from germline, CDR1 is MNHNS and CDR2 is SASEGT. V was pared by 8 bases and J by 8 bases, with 12 bases between.

The chain employs TRBV24-1 and TRBJ1-5; D unresolved. The germline V and J ends were trimmed by 4 bases and 6 bases, with 6 bases remaining between them. The CDR3 has 12 residues. Germline V gene lookup returns CDR1 KGHDR and CDR2 SFDVKD. The CDR3 region is CATSEPGQPQHF. The CDR3 DNA reads TGTGCCACCAGTGAGCCCGGTCAGCCCCAGCATTTT.

This clonotype came up once. The chain employs TRBV4-3 and TRBJ2-6; 10 bases match TRBD1. From germline, CDR1 is LGHNA and CDR2 YSLEER. The V segment lost 6 bases and the J segment 3 bases; nucleotides outside the gene matches: 5. The CDR3 runs to 16 residues. CDR3 residues: CASSPGTGDGANVLTF. CDR3 DNA: TGCGCCAGCAGTCCCGGGACAGGGGATGGGGCCAACGTCCTGACTTTC.

The chain has TRBV6-1 and TRBJ1-1; TRBD1 aligns across 11 bases. CDR1 and CDR2 from the germline V gene are MNHNS and SASEGT. The CDR3 contains 13 residues. Trimming took 6 bases from V and 10 from J; bases not matched to a gene: 7. In DNA form, the CDR3 reads TGTGCCAGCAGGCGAGGACAGGGGGCACGAGCTTTCTTT. Residues: CASRRGQGARAFF.

This chain connects TRBV29-1 to TRBJ2-3, with a weak D call TRBD1 (6 bases). V gave up 6 bases and J gave up 2 bases, with 12 bases separating them. The CDR3 sequence is 13 residues long. Germline V gene sequence: CDR1 SQVTM, CDR2 ANQGSEA. This chain's CDR3 is CSVDRGSTDTQYF. CDR3 sequence (DNA): TGCAGCGTGGACAGAGGCTCCACAGATACGCAGTATTTT.

The chain carries TRBV2 and TRBJ1-4; D gene uncertain. The V and J ends lost 5 bases and 7 bases respectively, with 11 bases between them. Germline loops: CDR1 SNHLY, CDR2 FYNNEI. The CDR3 runs 13 residues. CDR3 sequence (DNA): TGTGCCAGCAGTTTGCAGGCCAGTGAAAAACTGTTTTTT. It codes for CASSLQASEKLFF.

The chain has TRBV2 and TRBJ2-7, with 7 bases aligning to TRBD1. Trimming cost V 5 bases and J 4 bases; bases outside gene matches: 5. The CDR3 has 13 residues. Germline lookup yields CDR1 SNHLY and CDR2 FYNNEI. CDR3 in DNA: TGTGCCAGCAGTCCACCACAGGGGTACGAGCAGTACTTC. Amino acid sequence: CASSPPQGYEQYF.

This chain connects TRBV7-2 to TRBJ2-7; no definite D call. The germline gives CDR1 SGHTA, CDR2 FQGNSA. CDR3 length equals 12 residues. The V end lost 1 base, the J end lost 12 bases, and 13 bases lay between the germline ends. In DNA form, the CDR3 reads TGTGCCAGCAGCTTAGAAGTGGCGTTTCCGTACTTC. Its protein is CASSLEVAFPYF.

Concerning this clonotype: Germline is not matched at one junction end, which may reflect a read error. This chain uses TRBV15 with TRBJ2-7; 10 positions agree with TRBD1. The CDR3 sequence is 15 residues long. The V gene's germline CDR1 is LNHNV and CDR2 YYDKDF (reference sequence). The CDR3 DNA sequence: TGTGCCACCCGCAGATCGGGACAGGGGACCTACGAGCAGTACTTC. This encodes CATRRSGQGTYEQYF. The variable domain in full, with the rest retrieved from reference TRBV15 and TRBJ2-7, is DAMVIQNPRYQVTQFGKPVTLSCSQTLNHNVMYWYQQKSSQAPKLLFHYYDKDFNNEADTPDNFQSRRPNTSFCFLDIRSPGLGDTAMYLCATRRSGQGTYEQYFGPGTRLTVT.

With regard to this clonotype: An end of the junction differs from the germline gene, which may be a read error. The V call is TRBV5-1, the J call TRBJ2-7; no definite D call. Germline V gene sequence: CDR1 SGHRS, CDR2 YFSETQ. The CDR3 has 14 amino acids. CDR3 sequence: CASSLGGSSCEQYF. The CDR3 bases are TGCGCCAGCAGCTTGGGTGGCAGCTCCTGCGAGCAGTACTTC.

The chain recombines TRBV10-3 with TRBJ2-7; TRBD2 agrees at 10 bases. Germline V gene data show CDR1 as ENHRY and CDR2 as SYGVKD. V was pared by 2 bases and J by 4 bases, with 8 bases of the junction left unmatched. The CDR3 covers 16 residues. CDR3 DNA: TGTGCCATCAGTGAGGGGACTAGCGAGACTAGGTACGAGCAGTACTTC. It is translated as CAISEGTSETRYEQYF.

This clonotype has more than one count but fewer than ten. CDR3 in DNA: TGTGCCATCAGTGACGAGGGGGTTTATAATTCACCCCTCCACTTT. Its translation: CAISDEGVYNSPLHF. V usage is TRBV10-3 and J usage is TRBJ1-6; D might be TRBD1 (6 bases). The CDR3 covers 15 residues. From germline, CDR1 is ENHRY and CDR2 SYGVKD. Trimming left V 3 bases short and J 4 bases short, with 10 bases between.

The chain couples TRBV10-3 to TRBJ1-5, with D perhaps matching TRBD1 (5 bases). In germline, CDR1 is ENHRY, CDR2 SYGVKD. The V and J ends lost 3 bases and 1 base respectively, with 7 bases between them. The CDR3 covers 14 residues. CDR3 sequence reads: CAISDRDSNQPQHF. For the CDR3, the DNA is TGTGCCATCAGTGATCGGGACAGCAATCAGCCCCAGCATTTT.

This rearrangement joins TRBV29-1 to TRBJ1-1, with D perhaps matching TRBD1 (5 bases). From germline, CDR1 is SQVTM and CDR2 ANQGSEA. V dropped 4 bases and J dropped 4 bases, with 16 bases sitting between them. This CDR3 contains 14 residues. This chain's CDR3 is CSVGRSGVGTEAFF. CDR3 coding DNA: TGCAGCGTTGGGAGATCGGGGGTGGGCACTGAAGCTTTCTTT.

The chain has TRBV9 and TRBJ2-1; D might be TRBD2 (5 bases). This CDR3 spans 14 amino acids. The V and J ends lost 7 bases and 5 bases respectively, with 16 bases between them. The V gene's germline CDR1 is SGDLS and CDR2 YYNGEE. Here the CDR3 DNA reads TGTGCCAGCTCCCGGACTTATACGAACAATGAGCAGTTCTTC. It is translated as CASSRTYTNNEQFF. Supplemented by reference TRBV9 and TRBJ2-1, the full variable domain reads DSGVTQTPKHLITATGQRVTLRCSPRSGDLSVYWYQQSLDQGLQFLIQYYNGEERAKGNILERFSAQQFPDLHSELNLSSLELGDSALYFCASSRTYTNNEQFFGPGTRLTVL.

This clonotype was observed once. This chain connects TRBV2 to TRBJ2-3, with D unclear. Trimming stripped 6 bases from V and 4 bases from J, with 8 bases between. Germline CDR1 SNHLY, CDR2 FYNNEI. The CDR3 contains 12 residues. CDR3 region: CASRTVPDTQYF. The CDR3 coding sequence is TGTGCCAGCAGAACTGTGCCAGATACGCAGTATTTT.

This chain uses TRBV30 with TRBJ1-2; no firm D call. Germline CDR1 GTSNPN, CDR2 SVGIG (reference sequence). The V and J ends lost 0 bases and 1 base respectively, with 9 bases between them. The CDR3 totals 14 residues. CDR3 in amino acids: CAWSVLGFNYGYTF. The CDR3 DNA sequence: TGTGCCTGGAGTGTACTGGGATTTAACTATGGCTACACCTTC.

The chain has TRBV20-1 and TRBJ2-5; 8 bases match TRBD2. The germline V gene has CDR1 DFQATT and CDR2 SNEGSKA (reference sequence). The length of the CDR3 is 13 residues. The J segment lost 5 bases and the V segment lost 3 bases, leaving 5 bases of the junction unmatched. Here the CDR3 DNA reads TGCAGTGCTAGCGGGAGGGCAGGGGAGACCCAGTACTTC. Translation gives CSASGRAGETQYF.

CDR3 sequence (DNA): TGCAGCGTCAGACTCCAGGGGGCGGCAGAGCAGTACTTC. It is translated as CSVRLQGAAEQYF. The chain joins TRBV29-1 to TRBJ2-7; TRBD1 agrees at 8 bases. Germline V gene lookup returns CDR1 SQVTM and CDR2 ANQGSEA. Unmatched junction bases numbered 11, after V lost 6 bases and J lost 7 bases. The CDR3 sequence is 13 residues long.

The chain is built from TRBV2 and TRBJ2-1; unclear D gene. The CDR3 contains 14 residues. The V gene's germline CDR1 is SNHLY and CDR2 FYNNEI. Trimming removed 2 bases from V and 7 bases from J, with 12 bases in between. The CDR3, as DNA: TGTGCCAGCAGTGAAATAGTGGCCGTAAATGAGCAGTTCTTC. Its protein product is CASSEIVAVNEQFF.